This entry features one TCR beta chain sequence. Its target is not known. The data derive from a study of cytomegalovirus exposure and HLA in healthy donors. The study, taken as a whole, reports: The dataset shows that most TCR sequences were rare, while some public TCRs occurred in many donors. According to the study, 180 or so TCR beta chains were cytomegalovirus-associated.

TCRdb's table, derived via immunoSEQ multiplex PCR, lists solely in-frame clones and lacks some. Of some 79,000 clones in the sample, over 90% were seen once. Trimming cost V 6 bases and J 2 bases, with 17 bases left between them. Germline values: CDR1 SGHKS, CDR2 YYEKEE (reference sequence). The CDR3 spans 15 residues. The receptor comes from a young woman in good health and CMV-seropositive. The V and J genes are TRBV5-5 and TRBJ1-2; tentatively, D is TRBD1 (6 bases). Sequencing was done on a sample of PBMCs. CDR3 amino acids: CASTYTGSPNYGYTF. Here the CDR3 DNA reads TGTGCCAGCACCTACACAGGGAGTCCGAACTATGGCTACACCTTC.